This T cell receptor beta chain was captured by sequencing in a study of T cell changes during pregnancy in multiple sclerosis. Germline-derived CDR1 and CDR2 are LGHNA and YSLEER. The CDR3 is 16 residues long. V dropped 2 bases and J dropped 4 bases, with 14 bases sitting between them. Sequencing used immunoSEQ multiplex PCR; TCRdb keeps in-frame clones, though not all of them. The sample holds some 69,000 clones, around 90% seen once. This chain links TRBV4-3 with TRBJ2-2; a possible D gene is TRBD1 (6 bases). This TCR was sampled from a female donor in good health, enrolled as a control in a pregnancy study. Sequences were derived from peripheral blood, sampled in the second trimester of pregnancy. The CDR3 region has the DNA TGCGCCAGCAGCCAAACCCTACAGGGTGGCACCGGGGAGCTGTTTTTT. It encodes CASSQTLQGGTGELFF.